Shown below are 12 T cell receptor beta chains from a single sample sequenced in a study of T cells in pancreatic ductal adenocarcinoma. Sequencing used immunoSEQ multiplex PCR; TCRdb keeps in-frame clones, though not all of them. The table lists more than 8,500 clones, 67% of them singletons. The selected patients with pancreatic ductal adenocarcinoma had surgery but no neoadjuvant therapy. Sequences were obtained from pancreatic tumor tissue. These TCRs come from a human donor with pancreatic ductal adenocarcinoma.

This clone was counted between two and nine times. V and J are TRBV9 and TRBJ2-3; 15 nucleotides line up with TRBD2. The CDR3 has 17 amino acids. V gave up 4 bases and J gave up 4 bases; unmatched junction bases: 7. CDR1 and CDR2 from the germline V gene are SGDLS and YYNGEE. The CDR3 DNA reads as TGTGCCAGCAGCCCGAGACGGACTAGCGGGGGGGCAGATACGCAGTATTTT. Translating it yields CASSPRRTSGGADTQYF.

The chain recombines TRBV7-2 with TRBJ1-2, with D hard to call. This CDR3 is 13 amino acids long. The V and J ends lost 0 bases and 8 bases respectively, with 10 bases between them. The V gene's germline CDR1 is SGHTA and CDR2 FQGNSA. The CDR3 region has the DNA TGTGCCAGCAGCTTAGCGGGAACGAGGGGCTACACCTTC. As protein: CASSLAGTRGYTF.

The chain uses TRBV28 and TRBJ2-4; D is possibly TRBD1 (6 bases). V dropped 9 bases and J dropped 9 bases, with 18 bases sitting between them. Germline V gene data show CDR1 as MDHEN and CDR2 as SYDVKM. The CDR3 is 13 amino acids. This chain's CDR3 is CASSRQDVGIQYF. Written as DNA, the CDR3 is TGTGCCAGTTCTCGACAGGACGTGGGCATTCAGTACTTC. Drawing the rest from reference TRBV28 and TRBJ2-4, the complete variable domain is DVKVTQSSRYLVKRTGEKVFLECVQDMDHENMFWYRQDPGLGLRLIYFSYDVKMKEKGDIPEGYSVSREKKERFSLILESASTNQTSMYLCASSRQDVGIQYFGAGTRLSVL.

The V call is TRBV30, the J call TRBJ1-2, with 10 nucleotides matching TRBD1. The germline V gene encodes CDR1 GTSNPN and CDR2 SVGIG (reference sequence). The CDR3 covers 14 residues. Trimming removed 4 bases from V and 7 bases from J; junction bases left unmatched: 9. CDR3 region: CAWMMTGGFFGYTF. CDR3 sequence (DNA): TGTGCCTGGATGATGACAGGGGGCTTTTTTGGCTACACCTTC.

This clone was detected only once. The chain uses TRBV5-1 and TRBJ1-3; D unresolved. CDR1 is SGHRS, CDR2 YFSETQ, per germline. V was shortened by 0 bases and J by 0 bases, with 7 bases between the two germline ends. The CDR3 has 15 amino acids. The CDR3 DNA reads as TGCGCCAGCAGCTTGGGGCAGACCTCTGGAAACACCATATATTTT. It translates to CASSLGQTSGNTIYF.

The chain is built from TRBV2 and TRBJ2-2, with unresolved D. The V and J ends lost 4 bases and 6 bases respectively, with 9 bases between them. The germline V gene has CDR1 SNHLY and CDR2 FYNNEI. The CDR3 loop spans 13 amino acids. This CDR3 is CASSVLTAGELFF. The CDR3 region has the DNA TGTGCCAGCAGTGTTTTAACCGCCGGGGAGCTGTTTTTT.

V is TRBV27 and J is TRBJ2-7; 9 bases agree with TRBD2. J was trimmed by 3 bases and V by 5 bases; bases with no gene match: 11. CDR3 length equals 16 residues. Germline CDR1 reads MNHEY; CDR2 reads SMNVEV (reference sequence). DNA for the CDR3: TGTGCCAGCAGTCCCCTGAGGCTAGCGGGATTCTACGAGCAGTACTTC. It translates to CASSPLRLAGFYEQYF.

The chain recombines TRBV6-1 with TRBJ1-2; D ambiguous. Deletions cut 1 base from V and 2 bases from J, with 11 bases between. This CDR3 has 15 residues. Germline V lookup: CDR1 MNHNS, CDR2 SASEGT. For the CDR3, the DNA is TGTGCCAGCAGTGAAGAAGGCGGGGAAAACTATGGCTACACCTTC. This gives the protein CASSEEGGENYGYTF.

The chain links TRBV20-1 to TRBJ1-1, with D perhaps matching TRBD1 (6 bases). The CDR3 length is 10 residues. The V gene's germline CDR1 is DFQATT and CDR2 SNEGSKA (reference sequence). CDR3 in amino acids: CRVDRTQAFF. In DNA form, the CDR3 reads TGCAGGGTCGACAGGACACAAGCTTTCTTT.

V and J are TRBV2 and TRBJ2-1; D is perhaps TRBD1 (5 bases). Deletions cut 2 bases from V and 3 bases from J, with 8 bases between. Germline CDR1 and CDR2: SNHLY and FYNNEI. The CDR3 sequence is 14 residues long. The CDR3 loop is CASSERTNYNEQFF. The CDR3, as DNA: TGTGCCAGCAGTGAACGGACAAACTACAATGAGCAGTTCTTC.

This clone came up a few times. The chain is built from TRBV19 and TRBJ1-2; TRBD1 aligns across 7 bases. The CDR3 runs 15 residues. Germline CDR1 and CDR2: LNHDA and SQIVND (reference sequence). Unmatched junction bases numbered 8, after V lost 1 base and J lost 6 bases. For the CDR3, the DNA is TGTGCCAGTAGTATAGGACAGGGAACCTTGGATGGCTACACCTTC. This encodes CASSIGQGTLDGYTF.

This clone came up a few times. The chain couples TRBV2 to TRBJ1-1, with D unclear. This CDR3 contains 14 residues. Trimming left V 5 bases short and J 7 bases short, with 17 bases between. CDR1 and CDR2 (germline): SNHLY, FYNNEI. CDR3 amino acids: CASSPGNGPYEAFF. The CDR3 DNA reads TGTGCCAGCAGTCCGGGAAACGGTCCCTATGAAGCTTTCTTT.